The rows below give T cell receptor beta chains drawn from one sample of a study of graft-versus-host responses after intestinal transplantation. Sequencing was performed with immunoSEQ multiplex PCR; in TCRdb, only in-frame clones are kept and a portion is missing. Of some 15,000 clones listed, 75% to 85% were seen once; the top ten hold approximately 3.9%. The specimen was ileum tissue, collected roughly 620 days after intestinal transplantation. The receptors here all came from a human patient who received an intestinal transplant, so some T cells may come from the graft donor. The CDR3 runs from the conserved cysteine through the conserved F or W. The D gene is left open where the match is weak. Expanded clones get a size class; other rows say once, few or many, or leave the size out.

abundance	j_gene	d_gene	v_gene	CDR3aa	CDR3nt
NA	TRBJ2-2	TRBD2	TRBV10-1	CASSTGLARGNTGELFF	TGCGCCAGCAGTACGGGACTAGCTCGTGGGAACACCGGGGAGCTGTTTTTT
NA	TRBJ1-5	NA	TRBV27	CASSLTGNQPQHF	TGTGCCAGCAGTTTAACAGGGAATCAGCCCCAGCATTTT
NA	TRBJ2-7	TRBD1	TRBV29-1	CSVEAWDSYEQYF	TGCAGCGTTGAAGCTTGGGACAGCTACGAGCAGTACTTC
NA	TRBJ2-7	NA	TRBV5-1	CASSFQGGYEQYF	TGCGCCAGCAGCTTTCAGGGCGGCTACGAGCAGTACTTC
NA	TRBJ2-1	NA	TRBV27	CASSLSLGTDNEQFF	TGTGCCAGCAGTCTTTCGCTTGGGACGGATAATGAGCAGTTCTTC
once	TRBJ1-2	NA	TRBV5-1	CASSLASRGDYGYTF	TGCGCCAGCAGCTTGGCGTCGAGAGGGGACTATGGCTACACCTTC
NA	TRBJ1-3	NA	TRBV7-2	CASSLGGGSIPGNTIYF	TGTGCCAGCAGCTTAGGTGGGGGGAGTATCCCTGGAAACACCATATATTTT
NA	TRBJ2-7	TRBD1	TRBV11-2	CASSLSGQGARYEQYF	TGTGCCAGCAGCTTAAGCGGACAGGGGGCGCGCTACGAGCAGTACTTC
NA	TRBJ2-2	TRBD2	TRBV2	CASTSRGGHTGELFF	TGTGCCAGCACATCCCGGGGGGGGCACACCGGGGAGCTGTTTTTT
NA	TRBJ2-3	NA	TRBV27	CASSLIRGTDTQYF	TGTGCCAGCAGTTTAATACGGGGCACAGATACGCAGTATTTT
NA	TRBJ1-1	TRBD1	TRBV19	CASSIGQGLEAFF	TGTGCCAGTAGTATCGGACAGGGGCTTGAAGCTTTCTTT
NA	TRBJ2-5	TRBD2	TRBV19	CASSITSGGSGETQYF	TGTGCCAGTAGTATTACTAGCGGGGGATCGGGGGAGACCCAGTACTTC
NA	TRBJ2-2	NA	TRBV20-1	CSAGYAGELFF	TGCAGTGCCGGGTACGCCGGGGAGCTGTTTTTT
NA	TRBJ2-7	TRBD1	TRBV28	CASRPGQGASYEQYF	TGTGCCAGCAGACCCGGACAGGGGGCATCCTACGAGCAGTACTTC
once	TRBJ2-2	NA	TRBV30	CAWSAGQATGELFF	TGTGCCTGGAGTGCGGGCCAGGCGACCGGGGAGCTGTTTTTT
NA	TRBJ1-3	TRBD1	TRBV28	CASSLSIGQGNAIYF	TGTGCCAGCAGTTTATCCATCGGACAGGGTAATGCCATATATTTT
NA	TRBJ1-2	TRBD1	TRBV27	CASSLRAGGSYVGYTF	TGTGCCAGCAGTTTACGGGCAGGGGGCTCCTACGTTGGCTACACCTTC
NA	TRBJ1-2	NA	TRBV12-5	CASGLTQGRQGYGYTF	TGTGCTAGTGGTTTGACCCAGGGACGGCAGGGCTATGGCTACACCTTC
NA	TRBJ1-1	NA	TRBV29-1	CSVRNTEAFF	TGCAGCGTTCGCAACACTGAAGCTTTCTTT
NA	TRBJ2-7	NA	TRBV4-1	CASSQGARGRGEQYF	TGCGCCAGCAGCCAAGGAGCGCGGGGGCGGGGAGAGCAGTACTTC
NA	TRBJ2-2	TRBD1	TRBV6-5	CASGTGDSTGELFF	TGTGCCAGCGGAACAGGGGATAGCACCGGGGAGCTGTTTTTT
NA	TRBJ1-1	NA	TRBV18	CASSPGTGTEAFF	TGTGCCAGCTCACCAGGGACGGGCACTGAAGCTTTCTTT
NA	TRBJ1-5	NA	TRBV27	CASKEGAGNQPQHF	TGTGCCAGCAAGGAGGGCGCCGGCAATCAGCCCCAGCATTTT
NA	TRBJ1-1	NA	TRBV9	CASSSGGGTEAFF	TGTGCCAGCTCCTCGGGGGGCGGCACTGAAGCTTTCTTT
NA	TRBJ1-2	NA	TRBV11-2	CASSFFPGPLRADYGYTF	TGTGCCAGCAGCTTTTTCCCGGGCCCGCTAAGAGCGGACTATGGCTACACCTTC
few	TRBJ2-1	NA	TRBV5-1	CASSSDNYNEQFF	TGCGCCAGCAGCTCGGACAACTACAATGAGCAGTTCTTC
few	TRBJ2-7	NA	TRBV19	CASSIDSRGSYEQYF	TGTGCCAGTAGTATCGACTCCAGGGGTAGCTACGAGCAGTACTTC
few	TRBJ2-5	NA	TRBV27	CASSLYQRVAQETQYF	TGTGCCAGCAGTTTATACCAGCGGGTAGCTCAAGAGACCCAGTACTTC
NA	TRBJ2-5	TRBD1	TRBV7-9	CASSLRDSQETQYF	TGTGCCAGCAGCCTAAGGGACAGTCAAGAGACCCAGTACTTC
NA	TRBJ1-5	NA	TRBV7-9	CASSRDGGYPQHF	TGTGCCAGCAGCCGCGACGGAGGGTATCCCCAGCATTTT
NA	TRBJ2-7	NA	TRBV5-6	CASSLNPGSYEQYF	TGTGCCAGCAGCTTAAACCCTGGAAGTTACGAGCAGTACTTC
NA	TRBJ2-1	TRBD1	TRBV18	CASSHDRVGEQFF	TGTGCCAGCTCCCATGACAGGGTCGGTGAGCAGTTCTTC
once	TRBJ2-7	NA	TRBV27	CASSSGGAGEQYF	TGTGCCAGCAGTTCCGGCGGCGCGGGAGAGCAGTACTTC
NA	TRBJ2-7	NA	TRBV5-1	CASSYSQGRNYEQYF	TGCGCCAGCAGCTACAGCCAGGGGCGGAACTACGAGCAGTACTTC
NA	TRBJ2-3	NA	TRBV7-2	CASSFRTPTDTQYF	TGTGCCAGCAGCTTTAGGACCCCCACAGATACGCAGTATTTT
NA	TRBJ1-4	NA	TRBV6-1	CASSEATDYKTNEKLFF	TGTGCCAGCAGTGAAGCCACAGACTACAAAACTAATGAAAAACTGTTTTTT
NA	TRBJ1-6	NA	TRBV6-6	CASSYSGGGDNSPLHF	TGTGCCAGCAGTTACTCGGGAGGGGGAGATAATTCACCCCTCCACTTT
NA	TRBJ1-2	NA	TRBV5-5	CASSLARGPNYGYTF	TGTGCCAGCAGCTTGGCGAGGGGCCCTAACTATGGCTACACCTTC
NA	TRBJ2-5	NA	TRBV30	CAWSLGLLVETQYF	TGTGCCTGGAGCTTGGGTCTGCTAGTGGAGACCCAGTACTTC
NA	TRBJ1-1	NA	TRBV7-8	CASSPTWNTEAFF	TGTGCCAGCAGCCCTACCTGGAACACTGAAGCTTTCTTT
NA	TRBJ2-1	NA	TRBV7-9	CASRVGPMNEQFF	TGTGCCAGCAGAGTCGGACCGATGAATGAGCAGTTCTTC
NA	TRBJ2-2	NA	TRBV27	CASSPQYGLGGELFF	TGTGCCAGCAGTCCCCAGTATGGCCTAGGCGGGGAGCTGTTTTTT